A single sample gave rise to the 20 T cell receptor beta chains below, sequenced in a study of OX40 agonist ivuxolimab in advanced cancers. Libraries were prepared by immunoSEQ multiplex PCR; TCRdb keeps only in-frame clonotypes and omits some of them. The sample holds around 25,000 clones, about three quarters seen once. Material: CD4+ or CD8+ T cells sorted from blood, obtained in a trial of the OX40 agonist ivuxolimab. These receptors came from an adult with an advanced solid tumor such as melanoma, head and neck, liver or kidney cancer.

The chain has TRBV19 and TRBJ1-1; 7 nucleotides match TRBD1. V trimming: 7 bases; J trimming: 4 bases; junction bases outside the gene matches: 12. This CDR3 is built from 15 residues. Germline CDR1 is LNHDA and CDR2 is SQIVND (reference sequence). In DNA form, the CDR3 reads TGTGCCAGTACCCCTCTAGACAGGGAGGTCACTGAAGCTTTCTTT. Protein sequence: CASTPLDREVTEAFF. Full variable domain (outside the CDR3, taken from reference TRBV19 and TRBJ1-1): DGGITQSPKYLFRKEGQNVTLSCEQNLNHDAMYWYRQDPGQGLRLIYYSQIVNDFQKGDIAEGYSVSREKKESFPLTVTSAQKNPTAFYLCASTPLDREVTEAFFGQGTRLTVV.

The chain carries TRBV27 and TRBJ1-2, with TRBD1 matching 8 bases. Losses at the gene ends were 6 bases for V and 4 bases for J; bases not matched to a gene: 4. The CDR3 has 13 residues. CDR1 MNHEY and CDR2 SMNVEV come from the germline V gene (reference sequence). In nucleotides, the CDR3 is TGTGCCAGCAGCAGACAGGGGAGCTATGGCTACACCTTC. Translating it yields CASSRQGSYGYTF.

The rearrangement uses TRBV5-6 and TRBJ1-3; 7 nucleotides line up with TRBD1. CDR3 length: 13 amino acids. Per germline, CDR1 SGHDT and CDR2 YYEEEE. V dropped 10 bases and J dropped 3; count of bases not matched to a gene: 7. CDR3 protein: CASGGGFGNTIYF. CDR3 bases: TGTGCCTCGGGAGGGGGCTTTGGAAACACCATATATTTT.

CDR3 amino acids: CSVPTSGTTDTQYF. In DNA, the CDR3 is TGCAGCGTGCCAACTAGCGGGACAACAGATACGCAGTATTTT. The V gene is TRBV29-1, the J gene TRBJ2-3; TRBD2 agrees at 10 bases. The CDR3 loop spans 14 amino acids. V lost 6 bases and J lost 3; bases outside the gene matches: 6. The V gene's germline CDR1 is SQVTM and CDR2 ANQGSEA.

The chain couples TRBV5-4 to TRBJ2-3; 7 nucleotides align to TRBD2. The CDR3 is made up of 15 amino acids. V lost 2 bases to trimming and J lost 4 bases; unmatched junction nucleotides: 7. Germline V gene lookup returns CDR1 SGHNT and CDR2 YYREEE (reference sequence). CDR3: CASSLRTRDSDTQYF. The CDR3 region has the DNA TGTGCCAGCAGCTTAAGGACTAGGGATTCAGATACGCAGTATTTT.

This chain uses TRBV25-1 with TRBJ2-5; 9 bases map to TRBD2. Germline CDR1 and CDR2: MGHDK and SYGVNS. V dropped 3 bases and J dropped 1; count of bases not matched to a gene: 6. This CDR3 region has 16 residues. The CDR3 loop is CASSDSLAGIQETQYF. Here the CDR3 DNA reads TGTGCCAGCAGTGATTCACTAGCGGGCATCCAAGAGACCCAGTACTTC.

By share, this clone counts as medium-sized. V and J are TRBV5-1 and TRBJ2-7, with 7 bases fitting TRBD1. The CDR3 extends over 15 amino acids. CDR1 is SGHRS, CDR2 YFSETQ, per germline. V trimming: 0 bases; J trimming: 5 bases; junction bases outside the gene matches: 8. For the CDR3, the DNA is TGCGCCAGCAGCTTGGTGGCAGGGGGTTTGGACGAGCAGTACTTC. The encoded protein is CASSLVAGGLDEQYF.

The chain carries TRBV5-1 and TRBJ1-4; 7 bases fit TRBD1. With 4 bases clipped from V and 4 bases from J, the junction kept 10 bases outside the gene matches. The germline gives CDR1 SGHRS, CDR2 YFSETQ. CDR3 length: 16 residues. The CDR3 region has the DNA TGCGCCAGCAGCCCGGCGGCAGGGGGTATTAATGAAAAACTGTTTTTT. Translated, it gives CASSPAAGGINEKLFF. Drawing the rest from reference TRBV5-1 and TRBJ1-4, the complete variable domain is KAGVTQTPRYLIKTRGQQVTLSCSPISGHRSVSWYQQTPGQGLQFLFEYFSETQRNKGNFPGRFSGRQFSNSRSEMNVSTLELGDSALYLCASSPAAGGINEKLFFGSGTQLSVL.

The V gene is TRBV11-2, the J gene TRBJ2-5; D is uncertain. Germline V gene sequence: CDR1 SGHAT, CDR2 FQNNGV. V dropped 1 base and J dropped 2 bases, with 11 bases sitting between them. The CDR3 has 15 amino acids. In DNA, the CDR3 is TGTGCCAGCAGCTTAGGGTCGGTACTTCAAGAGACCCAGTACTTC. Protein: CASSLGSVLQETQYF.

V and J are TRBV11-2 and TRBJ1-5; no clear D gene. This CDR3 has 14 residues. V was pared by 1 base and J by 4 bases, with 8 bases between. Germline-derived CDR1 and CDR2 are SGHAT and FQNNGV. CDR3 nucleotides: TGTGCCAGCAGCTTAGGGACTGGAAATCAGCCCCAGCATTTT. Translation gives CASSLGTGNQPQHF.

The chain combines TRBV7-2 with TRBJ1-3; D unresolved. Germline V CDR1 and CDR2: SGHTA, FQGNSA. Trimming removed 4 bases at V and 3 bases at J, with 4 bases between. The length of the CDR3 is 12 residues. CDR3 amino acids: CASSYLGNTIYF. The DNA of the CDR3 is TGTGCCAGCAGCTATCTTGGAAACACCATATATTTT.

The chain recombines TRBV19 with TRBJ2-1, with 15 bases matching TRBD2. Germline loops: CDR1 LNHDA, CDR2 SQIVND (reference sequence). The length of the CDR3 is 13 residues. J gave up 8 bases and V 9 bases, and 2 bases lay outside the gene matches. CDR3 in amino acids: CASGLAGGYEQFF. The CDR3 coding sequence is TGTGCCAGCGGACTAGCGGGGGGGTATGAGCAGTTCTTC.

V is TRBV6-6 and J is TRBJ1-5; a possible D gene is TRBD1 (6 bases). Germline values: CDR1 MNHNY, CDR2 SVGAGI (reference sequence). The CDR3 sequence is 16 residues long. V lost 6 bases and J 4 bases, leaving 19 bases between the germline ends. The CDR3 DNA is TGTGCCAGCAGGGCGACAGGCGCCTTGGGAAATCAGCCCCAGCATTTT. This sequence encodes CASRATGALGNQPQHF.

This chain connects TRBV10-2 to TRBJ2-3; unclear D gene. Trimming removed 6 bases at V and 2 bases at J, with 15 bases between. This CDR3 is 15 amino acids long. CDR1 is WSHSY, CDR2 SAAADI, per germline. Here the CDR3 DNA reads TGCGCCAGCAGGGAGAGTCGGCCCAACACAGATACGCAGTATTTT. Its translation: CASRESRPNTDTQYF.

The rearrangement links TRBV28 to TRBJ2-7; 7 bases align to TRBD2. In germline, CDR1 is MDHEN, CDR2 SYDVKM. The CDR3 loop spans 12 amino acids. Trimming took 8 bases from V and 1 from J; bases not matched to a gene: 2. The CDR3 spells CASLGGSYEQYF. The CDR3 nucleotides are TGTGCCAGCCTCGGGGGGTCCTACGAGCAGTACTTC.

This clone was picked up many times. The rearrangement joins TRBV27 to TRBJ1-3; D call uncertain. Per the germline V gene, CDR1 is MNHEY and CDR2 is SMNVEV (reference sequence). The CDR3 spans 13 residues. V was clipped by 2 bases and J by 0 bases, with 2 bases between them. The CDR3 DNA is TGTGCCAGCAGTTTAAACTCTGGAAACACCATATATTTT. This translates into CASSLNSGNTIYF.

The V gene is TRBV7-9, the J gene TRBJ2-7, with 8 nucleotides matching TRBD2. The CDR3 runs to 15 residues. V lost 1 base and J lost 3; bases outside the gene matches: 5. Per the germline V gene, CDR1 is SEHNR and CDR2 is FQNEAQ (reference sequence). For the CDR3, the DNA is TGTGCCAGCAGCTTAGAGCGGGGGATCTTCTACGAGCAGTACTTC. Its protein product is CASSLERGIFYEQYF.

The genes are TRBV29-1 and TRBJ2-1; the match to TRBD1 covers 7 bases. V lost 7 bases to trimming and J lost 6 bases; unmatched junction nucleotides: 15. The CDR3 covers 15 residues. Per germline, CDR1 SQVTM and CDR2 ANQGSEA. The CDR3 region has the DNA TGCAGCGCAGGTTTCCGACAGGGTCTGCGCAATGAGCAGTTCTTC. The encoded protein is CSAGFRQGLRNEQFF.

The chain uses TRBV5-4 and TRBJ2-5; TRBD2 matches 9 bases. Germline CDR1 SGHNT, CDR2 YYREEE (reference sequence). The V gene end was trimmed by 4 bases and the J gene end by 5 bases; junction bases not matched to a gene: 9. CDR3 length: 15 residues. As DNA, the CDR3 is TGTGCCAGCAGCCGCGGAGCGGGGGGCATGGAGACCCAGTACTTC. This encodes CASSRGAGGMETQYF.

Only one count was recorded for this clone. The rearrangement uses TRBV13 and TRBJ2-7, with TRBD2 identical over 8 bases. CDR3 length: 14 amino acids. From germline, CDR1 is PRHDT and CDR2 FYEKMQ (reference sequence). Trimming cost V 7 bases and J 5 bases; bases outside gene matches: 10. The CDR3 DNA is TGTGCCAGCACCCGAAGCGGGAGCAACCACGAGCAGTACTTC. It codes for CASTRSGSNHEQYF.